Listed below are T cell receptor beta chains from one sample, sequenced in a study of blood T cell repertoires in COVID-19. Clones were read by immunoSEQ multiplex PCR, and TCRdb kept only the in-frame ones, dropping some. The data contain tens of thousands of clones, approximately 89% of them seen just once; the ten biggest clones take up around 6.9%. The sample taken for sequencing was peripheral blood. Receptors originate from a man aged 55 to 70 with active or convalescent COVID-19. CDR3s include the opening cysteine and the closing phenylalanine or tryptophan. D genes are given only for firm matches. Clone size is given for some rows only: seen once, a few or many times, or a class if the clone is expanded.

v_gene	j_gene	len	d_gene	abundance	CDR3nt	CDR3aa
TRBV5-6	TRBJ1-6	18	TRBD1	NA	TGTGCCAGCAGCCGGGGGCCGGTTGCGGGACAGGGTAATTCACCCCTCCACTTT	CASSRGPVAGQGNSPLHF
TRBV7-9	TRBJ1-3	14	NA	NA	TGTGCCAGCAGAATACAGGTCTCTGGAAACACCATATATTTT	CASRIQVSGNTIYF
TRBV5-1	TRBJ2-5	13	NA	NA	TGCGCCAGCAGCTTGGATCGGGTAGAGACCCAGTACTTC	CASSLDRVETQYF
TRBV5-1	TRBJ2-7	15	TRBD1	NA	TGCGCCAGCAGCTTGAACGACAGGGAGACAACAGAGCAGTACTTC	CASSLNDRETTEQYF
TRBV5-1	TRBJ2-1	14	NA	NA	TGCGCCAGCAGCTTAGGACAGAACTACAATGAGCAGTTCTTC	CASSLGQNYNEQFF
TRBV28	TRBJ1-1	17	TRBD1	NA	TGTGCCAGCAGTTCCGCGGGGACAGGGGGGAAGAACACTGAAGCTTTCTTT	CASSSAGTGGKNTEAFF
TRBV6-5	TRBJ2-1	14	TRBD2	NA	TGTGCCAGCAGTTACTATGGACTAGCGAATGTCCAGTTCTTC	CASSYYGLANVQFF
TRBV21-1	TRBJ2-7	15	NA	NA	TGTGCCAGCACCGGGGGACAGGGGAGCTCCTACGAGCAGTACTTC	CASTGGQGSSYEQYF
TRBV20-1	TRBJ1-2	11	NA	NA	TGCAGTGCTCCCGGGACTTCTGGCTACACCTTC	CSAPGTSGYTF
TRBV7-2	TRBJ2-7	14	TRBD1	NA	TGTGCCAGCAGTCACATAGGACAGGTCTACGAGCAGTACTTC	CASSHIGQVYEQYF
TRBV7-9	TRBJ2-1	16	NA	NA	TGTGCCAGCAGCTTAGCGGGAGGCGGTGGGTACAATGAGCAGTTCTTC	CASSLAGGGGYNEQFF
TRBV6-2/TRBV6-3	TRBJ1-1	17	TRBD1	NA	TGTGCCAGCAGTTCAATCCGGGACAGGGTCCTCAATTCTGAAGCTTTCTTT	CASSSIRDRVLNSEAFF
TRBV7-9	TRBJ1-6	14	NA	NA	TGTGCCAGCAGCTTAATTGGGGCGGAATCACCCCTCCACTTT	CASSLIGAESPLHF
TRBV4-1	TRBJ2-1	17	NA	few	TGCGCCAGCAGCCAAATTAGACTAGTTAGGTCCTACAATGAGCAGTTCTTC	CASSQIRLVRSYNEQFF
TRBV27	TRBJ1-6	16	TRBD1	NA	TGTGCCAGCAGGGGACCTACAGGGGTGTTCAATTCACCCCTCCACTTT	CASRGPTGVFNSPLHF
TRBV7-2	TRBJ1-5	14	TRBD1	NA	TGTGCCAGCAGCTTAAGACAGGGAAATCAGCCCCAGCATTTT	CASSLRQGNQPQHF
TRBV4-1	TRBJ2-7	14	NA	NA	TGCGCCAGCAGCCAACCGGGACAAACCTACGAGCAGTACTTC	CASSQPGQTYEQYF
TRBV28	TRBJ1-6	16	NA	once	TGTGCCAGCAGTTGGGGACTCAGCTCCTATAATTCACCCCTCCACTTT	CASSWGLSSYNSPLHF
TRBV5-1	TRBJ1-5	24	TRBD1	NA	TGCGCCAGCAGCTCTACCGCCTTGACAGGGGCGAGCCTTCCGTCTATCCCTAGCAATCAGCCCCAGCATTTT	CASSSTALTGASLPSIPSNQPQHF
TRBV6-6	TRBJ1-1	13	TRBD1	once	TGTGCCAGCACCCTACAGGGGGACAGGGGTGCTTTCTTT	CASTLQGDRGAFF
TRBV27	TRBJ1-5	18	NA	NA	TGTGCCAGCAGTTTATTGCGGGGGATGGGGGTCACCAATCAGCCCCAGCATTTT	CASSLLRGMGVTNQPQHF
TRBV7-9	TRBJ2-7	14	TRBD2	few	TGTGCCAGCAGCTTACCGGGAGGTACCTACGAGCAGTACTTC	CASSLPGGTYEQYF
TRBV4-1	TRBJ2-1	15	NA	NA	TGCGCCAGCAGCCAAGGACCTACGGGGGGCTATGAGCAGTTCTTC	CASSQGPTGGYEQFF
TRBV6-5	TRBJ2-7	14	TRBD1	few	TGTGCCAGCAGTTACACAGGACAGGGGGCCGTGCAGTACTTC	CASSYTGQGAVQYF
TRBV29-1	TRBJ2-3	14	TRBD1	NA	TGCAGCGTGCAGGGACAGGCCCTCACAGATACGCAGTATTTT	CSVQGQALTDTQYF
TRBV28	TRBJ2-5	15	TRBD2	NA	TGTGCCAGCAGCGCCGGAGGAGCGGGGGGAGAGACCCAGTACTTC	CASSAGGAGGETQYF
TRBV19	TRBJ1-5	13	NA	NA	TGTGCTTCGACCGAGACCGCTCGAGGACCCCAGCATTTT	CASTETARGPQHF
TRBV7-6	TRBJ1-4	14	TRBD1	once	TGTGCCAGCAGCAAAGGGGACAGGGACGAAAAACTGTTTTTT	CASSKGDRDEKLFF
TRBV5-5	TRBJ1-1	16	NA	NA	TGTGCCAGCAGCCCGGGTCGCGGGGGTTGGGACACTGAAGCTTTCTTT	CASSPGRGGWDTEAFF
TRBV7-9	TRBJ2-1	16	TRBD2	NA	TGTGCCAGCAGGGGGGGAGCGGGAGGACGGTACAATGAGCAGTTCTTC	CASRGGAGGRYNEQFF
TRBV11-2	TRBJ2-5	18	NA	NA	TGTGCCAGCAGCTTAGGGGCTCGGGTCAGGGGCGAAGGGGAGACCCAGTACTTC	CASSLGARVRGEGETQYF
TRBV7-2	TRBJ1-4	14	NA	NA	TGTGCCAGCAGCCTAGGGGGGCGGATTGAAAAACTGTTTTTT	CASSLGGRIEKLFF
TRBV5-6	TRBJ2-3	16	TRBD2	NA	TGTGCCAGCAGCTCACTCCCGGGGGGGGGCGGAAATACGCAGTATTTT	CASSSLPGGGGNTQYF
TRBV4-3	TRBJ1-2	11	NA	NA	TGCGCCAGCAGCCAAGGCGAAGGCTACACCTTC	CASSQGEGYTF
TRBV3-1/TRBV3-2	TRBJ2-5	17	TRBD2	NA	TGTGCCAGCAGCCGAGCGAAGGTAGCGGGGGGACAGGAGACCCAGTACTTC	CASSRAKVAGGQETQYF
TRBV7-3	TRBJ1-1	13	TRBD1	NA	TGTGCCAGCAGCTCGACAGGGACCACTGAAGCTTTCTTT	CASSSTGTTEAFF
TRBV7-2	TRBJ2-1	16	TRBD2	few	TGTGCCAGCAGCCGTCGACTAGCGGGGGATCATAATGAGCAGTTCTTC	CASSRRLAGDHNEQFF
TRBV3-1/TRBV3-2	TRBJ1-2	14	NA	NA	TGTGCCAGCAGCCCCCAGGGTTCGGTTTATGGCTACACCTTC	CASSPQGSVYGYTF
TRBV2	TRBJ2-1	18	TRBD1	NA	TGTGCCAGCATGAACAGGGGGCGCGGTGGTAGCTCCTACAATGAGCAGTTCTTC	CASMNRGRGGSSYNEQFF
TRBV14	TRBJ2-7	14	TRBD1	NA	TGTGCCAGCAGCCGGGACAGGTATCGGTACGAGCAGTACTTC	CASSRDRYRYEQYF